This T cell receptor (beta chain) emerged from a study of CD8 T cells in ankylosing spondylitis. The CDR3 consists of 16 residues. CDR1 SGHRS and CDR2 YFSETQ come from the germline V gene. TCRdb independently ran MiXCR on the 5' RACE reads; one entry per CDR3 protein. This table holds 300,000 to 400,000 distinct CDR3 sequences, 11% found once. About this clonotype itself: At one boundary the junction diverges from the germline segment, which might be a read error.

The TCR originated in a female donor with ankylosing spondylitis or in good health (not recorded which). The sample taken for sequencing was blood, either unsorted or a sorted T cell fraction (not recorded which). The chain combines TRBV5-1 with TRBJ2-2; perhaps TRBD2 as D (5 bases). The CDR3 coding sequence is TGCGCCAGCAGCAGCGCAGAGGGCTGGGTCACCCGGGAGCTGTTTTTT. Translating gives CASSSAEGWVTRELFF.